The clone carrying this T cell receptor beta chain turned up a few times. Duration under 3 months, a NOSPECS grade of at least 4, and a Clinical Activity Score of at least 3 characterized the ophthalmopathy patients. PBMCs came from 10 ml fresh peripheral blood. This record belongs to a study of T cells in Graves' hyperthyroidism and ophthalmopathy. Amplified TCR beta CDR3 regions came from RNA transcripts. A first-round RT-PCR of the TCR CDR3 used the HTBI primer set. TCRdb reprocessed the multiplex PCR reads via MiXCR and lists one record per CDR3 protein. Of a few hundred thousand distinct CDR3 sequences in the sample, around 15% were seen once. Looked up from germline, CDR1 is LNHDA and CDR2 is SQIVND (reference sequence). V gave up 6 bases and J gave up 2 bases; unmatched junction bases: 15. The length of the CDR3 is 18 residues.

The TCR originated in a woman aged 35 to 49 with Graves' ophthalmopathy. The V and J genes are TRBV19 and TRBJ1-5, with 8 bases aligning to TRBD1. The specimen sequenced was blood. The CDR3 nucleotides read TGTGCCAGTAGCTCACATACAGGGGGGGGTTCCGGCAATCAGCCCCAGCATTTT. This translates into CASSSHTGGGSGNQPQHF.